One and the same sample provided the 30 T cell receptor beta chains below, sequenced in a study of OX40 agonist ivuxolimab in advanced cancers. The repertoire was sequenced with immunoSEQ multiplex PCR; TCRdb's copy has only in-frame clones and lacks some. The sample holds roughly 75,000 clones; 85% to 90% are singletons and the top ten take 6.5%. The specimen comprised CD4+ or CD8+ T cells sorted from blood, sampled in a trial of the OX40 agonist ivuxolimab. These receptors originate from an adult with an advanced solid tumor such as melanoma, head and neck, liver or kidney cancer.

The chain recombines TRBV18 with TRBJ2-7; tentatively, D is TRBD1 or TRBD2 (5 bases each). Germline CDR1 reads KGHSH; CDR2 reads LQKENI. CDR3 length equals 13 residues. The V end lost 2 bases, the J end lost 3 bases, and 8 bases lay between the germline ends. CDR3 in amino acids: CASSPGTLYEQYF. CDR3 DNA: TGTGCCAGCTCACCAGGGACCCTCTACGAGCAGTACTTC.

J is TRBJ1-2 and V is TRBV6-6; D ambiguous. The germline V gene has CDR1 MNHNY and CDR2 SVGAGI (reference sequence). This CDR3 contains 16 residues. V was clipped by 0 bases and J by 5 bases, with 16 bases between them. This CDR3 is CASSYSITGERYGYTF. The CDR3 DNA reads TGTGCCAGCAGTTACTCGATTACTGGGGAGAGGTATGGCTACACCTTC.

This chain uses TRBV7-9 with TRBJ2-1, with a possible D match to TRBD1 (6 bases). This CDR3 is 15 amino acids long. Germline V gene lookup returns CDR1 SEHNR and CDR2 FQNEAQ (reference sequence). V was pared by 4 bases and J by 0 bases, with 10 bases between. The CDR3 spells CASSSDRFSYNEQFF. The CDR3 DNA is TGTGCCAGCAGCTCTGACAGGTTCTCCTACAATGAGCAGTTCTTC.

This chain links TRBV19 with TRBJ1-4, with 7 bases fitting TRBD1. This CDR3 region has 15 residues. Germline loops: CDR1 LNHDA, CDR2 SQIVND (reference sequence). The V segment lost 3 bases and the J segment 7 bases; nucleotides outside the gene matches: 8. The CDR3 nucleotides read TGTGCCAGTAGTATCTCGACAGGGTGGACTGAAAAACTGTTTTTT. Translated, it gives CASSISTGWTEKLFF. The full variable domain, rest sourced from reference TRBV19 and TRBJ1-4, is DGGITQSPKYLFRKEGQNVTLSCEQNLNHDAMYWYRQDPGQGLRLIYYSQIVNDFQKGDIAEGYSVSREKKESFPLTVTSAQKNPTAFYLCASSISTGWTEKLFFGSGTQLSVL.

The CDR3 nucleotides read TGTGCCGGGGCAGGTGGGGTCGAATCCTACGAGCAGTACTTC. As protein: CAGAGGVESYEQYF. This chain uses TRBV6-5 with TRBJ2-7, with D possibly TRBD1 on 5 matching bases. The CDR3 runs to 14 residues. V lost 11 bases, J lost 1 base, and 18 bases lay in between. Germline loops: CDR1 MNHEY, CDR2 SVGAGI.

The V and J genes are TRBV19 and TRBJ1-1; D gene uncertain. Trimming shortened V by 5 bases and J by 1 base, and 8 bases separated the two germline ends. Germline assignment: CDR1 LNHDA and CDR2 SQIVND (reference sequence). The CDR3 loop spans 13 amino acids. In nucleotides, the CDR3 is TGTGCCAGTAGTTGGGGAAGGAACACTGAAGCTTTCTTT. As protein: CASSWGRNTEAFF.

In its sample, this clone was seen a few times. The V call is TRBV6-5, the J call TRBJ1-6; perhaps TRBD1 as D (6 bases). The V gene lost 7 bases and the J gene lost 10 bases, with 17 bases spanning the gap. The V gene's germline CDR1 is MNHEY and CDR2 SVGAGI. The CDR3 contains 14 residues. The CDR3: CASTPLQGSSPLHF. The CDR3 region has the DNA TGTGCCAGCACCCCCCTCCAGGGGAGCTCACCCCTCCACTTT.

The rearrangement joins TRBV7-2 to TRBJ2-1; D gene unclear. The V gene lost 4 bases and the J gene lost 2 bases, with 15 bases spanning the gap. The CDR3 covers 16 residues. Germline lookup yields CDR1 SGHTA and CDR2 FQGNSA. The CDR3 nucleotides read TGTGCCAGCAGCTCCCCAGATTCAGCGCCCTACAATGAGCAGTTCTTC. Translated, it gives CASSSPDSAPYNEQFF.

The count of this clone is one. The genes are TRBV7-8 and TRBJ2-7; TRBD1 matches at 8 bases. The CDR3 is 14 residues long. Germline CDR1 reads SGHVS; CDR2 reads FQNEAQ. V lost 5 bases to trimming and J lost 3 bases; unmatched junction nucleotides: 6. CDR3 loop: CASSLPGQGYEQYF. The CDR3 DNA follows: TGTGCCAGCAGCCTCCCCGGACAGGGCTACGAGCAGTACTTC.

The CDR3 spells CASSLAYNEQFF. As DNA, the CDR3 is TGTGCCAGCAGCTTAGCGTACAATGAGCAGTTCTTC. The chain uses TRBV7-2 and TRBJ2-1; D uncertain. Germline CDR1 and CDR2: SGHTA and FQGNSA. Trimming stripped 0 bases from V and 4 bases from J, with 1 base between. The CDR3 sequence is 12 residues long.

The gene calls are TRBV7-8 and TRBJ1-3, with D unclear. Trimming took off 4 bases at V and 0 bases at J, with 10 bases between the two ends. The germline V gene has CDR1 SGHVS and CDR2 FQNEAQ. This CDR3 comprises 15 residues. CDR3 sequence: CASSSLFPSGNTIYF. As DNA, the CDR3 is TGTGCCAGCAGCTCCCTCTTCCCCTCTGGAAACACCATATATTTT.

The chain uses TRBV5-1 and TRBJ1-5; 8 bases align to TRBD1. CDR1 and CDR2 (germline): SGHRS, YFSETQ. The V segment lost 2 bases and the J segment 5 bases; nucleotides outside the gene matches: 3. The CDR3 is 14 residues long. The CDR3 DNA reads TGCGCCAGCAGCTTAGCAGGGGGCGATCAGCCCCAGCATTTT. It is translated as CASSLAGGDQPQHF.

The chain joins TRBV15 to TRBJ2-5; unclear D gene. V lost 0 bases to trimming and J lost 4 bases, with 12 bases between them. This CDR3 is 15 amino acids long. Germline V gene data show CDR1 as LNHNV and CDR2 as YYDKDF (reference sequence). The CDR3 DNA follows: TGTGCCACCAGCAGAGATAGGACCCTTAGAGAGACCCAGTACTTC. It specifies CATSRDRTLRETQYF.

The J gene is TRBJ2-3, the V gene TRBV15, with D possibly being TRBD1 or TRBD2 (5 bases each). V lost 0 bases and J lost 0, with 13 bases in between. The germline V gene encodes CDR1 LNHNV and CDR2 YYDKDF (reference sequence). This CDR3 spans 17 amino acids. The CDR3 DNA is TGTGCCACCAGCAGAGATCTGGGGCCGGGAAGCACAGATACGCAGTATTTT. Amino acid sequence: CATSRDLGPGSTDTQYF.

The chain couples TRBV7-9 to TRBJ2-7, with D maybe TRBD2 (6 bases). V lost 5 bases and J 5 bases, leaving 16 bases between the germline ends. From germline, CDR1 is SEHNR and CDR2 FQNEAQ (reference sequence). The CDR3 has 14 residues. The chain's CDR3 is CASSLPGGLHEQYF. The DNA of the CDR3 is TGTGCCAGCAGCCTACCTGGGGGGTTGCACGAGCAGTACTTC.

This chain uses TRBV28 with TRBJ1-2; 9 bases are a match to TRBD1. This CDR3 contains 14 residues. With 5 bases clipped from V and 4 bases from J, the junction kept 5 bases outside the gene matches. Germline V gene data show CDR1 as MDHEN and CDR2 as SYDVKM. CDR3 coding DNA: TGTGCCAGCAGTCTAGGGACAGGGCGCTATGGCTACACCTTC. This codes for CASSLGTGRYGYTF.

The rearrangement joins TRBV19 to TRBJ2-1, with 15 positions matching TRBD2. V shed 5 bases and J 10 bases; nucleotides not matched to a gene: 6. From germline, CDR1 is LNHDA and CDR2 SQIVND (reference sequence). The CDR3 contains 15 residues. The CDR3 region is CASSPGLAGGREQFF. CDR3 coding DNA: TGTGCCAGTAGTCCCGGACTAGCGGGAGGGAGGGAGCAGTTCTTC.

The chain employs TRBV9 and TRBJ2-1; TRBD2 agrees at 7 bases. The V and J ends lost 4 bases and 3 bases, in that order; junction bases with no gene match: 7. The germline V gene encodes CDR1 SGDLS and CDR2 YYNGEE. The CDR3 extends over 15 amino acids. The CDR3 sequence is CASSLTGLVYNEQFF. CDR3 DNA sequence: TGTGCCAGCAGCCTAACAGGACTAGTCTACAATGAGCAGTTCTTC.

This clone was seen once. The rearrangement uses TRBV27 and TRBJ2-5, with 9 nucleotides matching TRBD1. This CDR3 spans 15 amino acids. V lost 5 bases and J lost 4; bases outside the gene matches: 8. In germline, CDR1 is MNHEY, CDR2 SMNVEV (reference sequence). The CDR3 coding sequence is TGTGCCAGCAGTCGCGACAGGGGGGGAGGAGAGACCCAGTACTTC. Amino acids: CASSRDRGGGETQYF.

V and J are TRBV19 and TRBJ1-5; D is uncertain. The CDR3 contains 15 residues. Germline V CDR1 and CDR2: LNHDA, SQIVND (reference sequence). V shed 3 bases and J shed 2 bases, with 11 bases lying between them. The CDR3 DNA sequence: TGTGCCAGTAGTATTATGGGGATGGGCAATCAGCCCCAGCATTTT. The encoded protein is CASSIMGMGNQPQHF.

Written as DNA, the CDR3 is TGCGCCAGCAGCCAAGATCCTATCACTAGGATGAACACCGGGGAGCTGTTTTTT. It yields the protein CASSQDPITRMNTGELFF. The rearrangement uses TRBV4-3 and TRBJ2-2, with D possibly matching TRBD2 (5 bases). Germline V CDR1 and CDR2: LGHNA, YSLEER. CDR3 length equals 18 residues. The ends were cut back, 0 bases at V and 1 base at J, with 15 bases in the middle.

The J gene is TRBJ2-6, the V gene TRBV2; 10 nucleotides agree with TRBD2. The CDR3 length is 16 residues. Germline CDR1 is SNHLY and CDR2 is FYNNEI. Losses at the gene ends were 11 bases for V and 0 bases for J; bases not matched to a gene: 7. The CDR3 here is CAGQAGGPSGANVLTF. The CDR3 coding sequence is TGTGCCGGACAAGCGGGGGGGCCCTCTGGGGCCAACGTCCTGACTTTC. Complete variable domain (other parts from reference TRBV2 and TRBJ2-6): EPEVTQTPSHQVTQMGQEVILRCVPISNHLYFYWYRQILGQKVEFLVSFYNNEISEKSEIFDDQFSVERPDGSNFTLKIRSTKLEDSAMYFCAGQAGGPSGANVLTFGAGSRLTVL.

This clone was observed once. This sequence joins TRBV7-9 and TRBJ1-2; the D gene is possibly TRBD1 (6 bases). Deletions cut 1 base from V and 3 bases from J, with 12 bases between. The CDR3 sequence is 15 residues long. CDR1 SEHNR and CDR2 FQNEAQ come from the germline V gene (reference sequence). CDR3 amino acids: CASSLVTGADYGYTF. As DNA, the CDR3 is TGTGCCAGCAGCTTAGTTACGGGGGCGGACTATGGCTACACCTTC.

V is TRBV6-5 and J is TRBJ1-3; no clear D. Germline V lookup: CDR1 MNHEY, CDR2 SVGAGI. The V gene lost 6 bases and the J gene lost 0 bases, with 12 bases spanning the gap. The CDR3 runs 15 residues. The CDR3 loop reads CASRKVGFSGNTIYF. The CDR3 nucleotides are TGTGCCAGCAGAAAAGTGGGGTTCTCTGGAAACACCATATATTTT.

The chain combines TRBV11-2 with TRBJ1-1, with 9 bases aligning to TRBD1. Germline V CDR1 and CDR2: SGHAT, FQNNGV. V gave up 3 bases and J gave up 4 bases; unmatched junction bases: 3. CDR3 length: 14 amino acids. In DNA, the CDR3 is TGTGCCAGCAGCTTGGGACAGGGATTCACTGAAGCTTTCTTT. Residues: CASSLGQGFTEAFF.

The chain combines TRBV7-9 with TRBJ2-1, with D tentatively TRBD1 (5 bases). V dropped 5 bases and J dropped 6 bases, with 14 bases sitting between them. Germline V lookup: CDR1 SEHNR, CDR2 FQNEAQ (reference sequence). This CDR3 spans 14 amino acids. CDR3 loop: CASSPFWGSNEQFF. DNA of the CDR3: TGTGCCAGCAGCCCGTTCTGGGGCAGCAATGAGCAGTTCTTC.

The J gene is TRBJ1-1, the V gene TRBV7-9; D ambiguous. The CDR3 runs to 13 residues. Trimming left V 7 bases short and J 0 bases short, with 9 bases between. Germline V gene data show CDR1 as SEHNR and CDR2 as FQNEAQ (reference sequence). This CDR3 is CASTRPLNTEAFF. The CDR3 DNA follows: TGTGCCAGCACCCGCCCCCTGAACACTGAAGCTTTCTTT. Complete variable domain (other parts from reference TRBV7-9 and TRBJ1-1): DTGVSQNPRHKITKRGQNVTFRCDPISEHNRLYWYRQTLGQGPEFLTYFQNEAQLEKSRLLSDRFSAERPKGSFSTLEIQRTEQGDSAMYLCASTRPLNTEAFFGQGTRLTVV.

The V call is TRBV10-1, the J call TRBJ1-2, with D possibly matching TRBD1 (5 bases). Germline CDR1 WNHNN, CDR2 SYGVQD (reference sequence). The V gene lost 6 bases and the J gene lost 4 bases, with 30 bases spanning the gap. The length of the CDR3 is 19 residues. In DNA, the CDR3 is TGCGCCAGCAGCCTCCATCCTACTCGAGGGGAACGTAGGGGCTATGGCTACACCTTC. Translated: CASSLHPTRGERRGYGYTF.

The J gene is TRBJ1-5, the V gene TRBV4-1; D is possibly TRBD1 (6 bases). Between the trimmed V and J ends, which lost 0 bases and 0 bases, there was a span of 12 bases. Germline CDR1 MGHRA, CDR2 YSYEKL. The CDR3 is made up of 17 amino acids. CDR3 sequence (DNA): TGCGCCAGCAGCCAAGATGTGACAGGCTATAGCAATCAGCCCCAGCATTTT. It is translated as CASSQDVTGYSNQPQHF.

This rearrangement joins TRBV6-5 to TRBJ2-2; D unresolved. Germline CDR1 and CDR2: MNHEY and SVGAGI. CDR3 length: 14 amino acids. With 2 bases removed from V and 0 bases from J, the gap between germline ends came to 4 bases. CDR3 in DNA: TGTGCCAGCAGTTACGCCACGAACACCGGGGAGCTGTTTTTT. Translating it yields CASSYATNTGELFF.